The 8 T cell receptor beta chains presented below share a single source sample, sequenced in a study of blood T cell repertoires in COVID-19. Assay used: immunoSEQ multiplex PCR; TCRdb lists only in-frame clones, some missing. The sample contains 200,000 to 250,000 clones, roughly 85% of which appear only once. Sequences were obtained from PBMCs or T cells enriched from blood (not recorded which). These receptors were collected from a woman between 40 and 55 years old who had been exposed to COVID-19.

The chain links TRBV30 to TRBJ1-1; TRBD1 might be the D (5 bases). Trimming took 8 bases from V and 4 from J, leaving 14 bases between them. CDR3 length: 12 residues. Germline-derived CDR1 and CDR2 are GTSNPN and SVGIG (reference sequence). The CDR3 DNA reads as TGTGCCAGAATCTCCGGGGGCACTGAAGCTTTCTTT. Its protein product is CARISGGTEAFF.

V usage is TRBV19 and J usage is TRBJ1-1; 7 bases map to TRBD1. This CDR3 has 15 residues. Germline V gene data show CDR1 as LNHDA and CDR2 as SQIVND (reference sequence). V was pared by 5 bases and J by 8 bases, with 14 bases of the junction left unmatched. The CDR3 DNA sequence: TGTGCCAGTAGTCGGCTGGAGGGGGCTGGTTCGGAAGCTTTCTTT. Its protein is CASSRLEGAGSEAFF.

The chain joins TRBV18 to TRBJ1-2, with 10 bases that match TRBD1. The CDR3 loop spans 16 amino acids. Germline V gene lookup returns CDR1 KGHSH and CDR2 LQKENI. The trim removed 6 bases at V and 3 bases at J, leaving 10 bases unmatched. CDR3 region: CASSGNGGTGDYGYTF. The CDR3 DNA reads TGTGCCAGCTCTGGAAACGGCGGGACAGGGGACTATGGCTACACCTTC.

This clone was observed a few times. The V and J genes are TRBV6-5 and TRBJ1-5; TRBD1 is a possible D gene (5 bases). CDR1 is MNHEY, CDR2 SVGAGI, per germline. The germline V and J ends were trimmed by 6 bases and 3 bases, with 12 bases remaining between them. The CDR3 covers 14 residues. CDR3 in amino acids: CASRGQGLNQPQHF. Written as DNA, the CDR3 is TGTGCCAGCAGAGGGCAGGGACTCAATCAGCCCCAGCATTTT.

As regards this clone: The same CDR3 arises from other DNA sequences in this sample as well. The chain combines TRBV5-1 with TRBJ2-1, with 10 bases identical to TRBD2. CDR1 is SGHRS and CDR2 is YFSETQ in the germline V gene. The CDR3 has 14 amino acids. V shed 1 base, J shed 9 bases, and the junction held 4 bases outside the gene matches. Here the CDR3 DNA reads TGCGCCAGCAGCTTGAGCGGGGGGGCCGGTGAGCAGTTCTTC. Its protein product is CASSLSGGAGEQFF.

This chain connects TRBV11-1 to TRBJ2-3; 8 positions agree with TRBD2. Germline values: CDR1 SGHAT, CDR2 FQDESV (reference sequence). The CDR3 sequence is 16 residues long. The V segment lost 2 bases and the J segment 4 bases; nucleotides outside the gene matches: 8. The CDR3, as DNA: TGTGCCAGCAGCTTAATAGCGGGAACACCGGCAGATACGCAGTATTTT. This codes for CASSLIAGTPADTQYF.

This chain uses TRBV5-1 with TRBJ1-2; TRBD1 aligns across 7 bases. The CDR3 loop spans 14 amino acids. Trimming cost V 4 bases and J 2 bases; bases outside gene matches: 5. Germline CDR1 is SGHRS and CDR2 is YFSETQ. The CDR3 spells CASSPGTENYGYTF. The CDR3 bases are TGCGCCAGCAGCCCCGGGACAGAGAACTATGGCTACACCTTC. Supplemented by reference TRBV5-1 and TRBJ1-2, the full variable domain reads KAGVTQTPRYLIKTRGQQVTLSCSPISGHRSVSWYQQTPGQGLQFLFEYFSETQRNKGNFPGRFSGRQFSNSRSEMNVSTLELGDSALYLCASSPGTENYGYTFGSGTRLTVV.

The V and J genes are TRBV5-1 and TRBJ1-1; maybe TRBD1 (6 bases). CDR1 and CDR2 (germline): SGHRS, YFSETQ. The CDR3 consists of 15 residues. Between the trimmed V and J ends, which lost 7 bases and 4 bases, there was a span of 20 bases. The CDR3 here is CASFLGGGGITEAFF. The CDR3, as DNA: TGCGCCAGCTTCTTGGGGGGCGGTGGAATCACTGAAGCTTTCTTT.